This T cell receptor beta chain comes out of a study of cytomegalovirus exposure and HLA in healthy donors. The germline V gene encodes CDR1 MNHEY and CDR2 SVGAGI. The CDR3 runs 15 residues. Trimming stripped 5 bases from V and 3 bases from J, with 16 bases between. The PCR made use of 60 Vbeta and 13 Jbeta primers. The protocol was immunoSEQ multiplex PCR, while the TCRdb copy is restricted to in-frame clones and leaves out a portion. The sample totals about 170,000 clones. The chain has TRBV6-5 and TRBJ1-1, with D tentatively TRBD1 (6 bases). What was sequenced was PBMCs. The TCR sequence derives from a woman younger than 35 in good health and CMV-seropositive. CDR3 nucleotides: TGTGCCAGCAGTCGTTGGACAGAGGAGGACACTGAAGCTTTCTTT. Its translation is CASSRWTEEDTEAFF.